Listed here is a single TCR beta chain. Method: immunoSEQ multiplex PCR; TCRdb's copy keeps in-frame clones and lacks some. The sample carries about 500,000 clones, approximately 78% recorded once. The J segment lost 3 bases and the V segment lost 6 bases, leaving 15 bases of the junction unmatched. CDR1 is SGHTA and CDR2 is FQGNSA in the germline V gene. The CDR3 consists of 17 residues. The data stem from a study of shared T cell receptors in the human thymus. The same data also went into a second study, on human thymus T cells. That publication notes: Thymic and blood repertoires appeared to carry a bias in their V and J gene usage.

The sample consisted of thymocytes. This chain joins TRBV7-2 and TRBJ2-3; 7 nucleotides agree with TRBD2. The TCR comes from a boy under two years old with a congenital heart defect. The chain's CDR3 is CASRATSQGRGTDTQYF. Written as DNA, the CDR3 is TGTGCCAGCAGGGCGACTAGCCAAGGGAGGGGTACAGATACGCAGTATTTT.